The present TCR beta chain was sequenced within a study of CD8+CD57+ T cells in acquired aplastic anemia. Whole-study context: The DNA of sorted CD4+ and CD8+ cells averaged approximately 2.9 ug.

The germline V gene has CDR1 SEHNR and CDR2 FQNEAQ (reference sequence). The CDR3 spans 15 residues. The V gene end was trimmed by 5 bases and the J gene end by 2 bases; junction bases not matched to a gene: 7. For CDR3 and TCR beta VDJ profiling, genomic DNA was the template used. TCRdb re-called the reads with MiXCR, one entry per CDR3 protein. The profile shows approximately 98,000 distinct CDR3 sequences, roughly 50% of them singletons. The TCR comes from a human donor in good health, serving as a control. The chain recombines TRBV7-9 with TRBJ2-7; 9 bases are a match to TRBD2. Sequenced: sorted CD4+, CD8+, or CD8+CD57+ T cells (not recorded which) from PBMCs. The CDR3 DNA reads TGTGCCAGCAGCCAACCAGGCGGGGGGGCCTACGAGCAGTACTTC. It specifies CASSQPGGGAYEQYF.